These 14 T cell receptor beta chains were sequenced from one sample in a study of T cell responses to AZD1222 COVID-19 vaccine. Sequenced by immunoSEQ multiplex PCR; TCRdb stores in-frame clones only, minus some. The sample consists of about 130,000 clones, about 87% of them appearing once. The sequencing used peripheral blood, collected on day 0 of AZD1222 vaccination. These TCRs come from an adult in good health.

This chain connects TRBV29-1 to TRBJ2-7, with D possibly TRBD2 on 6 matching bases. V shed 6 bases and J shed 2 bases, with 14 bases lying between them. The CDR3 is made up of 13 amino acids. Germline-derived CDR1 and CDR2 are SQVTM and ANQGSEA. The CDR3 here is CSVAGRLTYEQYF. The CDR3 DNA follows: TGCAGCGTGGCGGGACGCCTCACCTACGAGCAGTACTTC.

The CDR3 bases are TGTGCCAGCAGTTACTCGTTGGCCTTCTATGGCTACACCTTC. Amino acids: CASSYSLAFYGYTF. The chain couples TRBV6-2 or TRBV6-3 to TRBJ1-2; no reliable D call. The V gene lost 0 bases and the J gene lost 4 bases, with 9 bases spanning the gap. CDR1 is MNHEY and CDR2 is SVGEGT in the germline V gene. The CDR3 totals 14 residues.

The chain joins TRBV6-5 to TRBJ2-2; TRBD2 might be the D (5 bases). The germline V and J ends were trimmed by 2 bases and 6 bases, with 7 bases remaining between them. Germline CDR1 and CDR2: MNHEY and SVGAGI. There are 13 residues in the CDR3. CDR3 amino acids: CASSYGRAGELFF. In nucleotides, the CDR3 is TGTGCCAGCAGTTACGGGCGGGCCGGGGAGCTGTTTTTT.

The rearrangement joins TRBV15 to TRBJ2-7; TRBD1 matches 8 bases. From germline, CDR1 is LNHNV and CDR2 YYDKDF (reference sequence). CDR3 length equals 13 residues. V lost 5 bases and J lost 12; bases outside the gene matches: 12. The CDR3 spells CATSEPLRDRLYF. The CDR3, as DNA: TGTGCCACCAGCGAGCCTCTCCGGGACAGGCTGTACTTC.

This chain links TRBV4-1 with TRBJ1-5; D is unresolved. CDR3 size: 15 residues. CDR1 is MGHRA, CDR2 YSYEKL, per germline. V dropped 1 base and J dropped 0 bases, with 7 bases sitting between them. The CDR3 here is CASSQVTDSNQPQHF. The CDR3 nucleotides read TGCGCCAGCAGCCAAGTTACCGATAGCAATCAGCCCCAGCATTTT.

The V gene is TRBV6-5, the J gene TRBJ1-2, with TRBD1 identical over 7 bases. Germline trimming cut 7 bases from V and 14 bases from J; bases unmatched to any gene: 13. The CDR3 runs 12 residues. Per germline, CDR1 MNHEY and CDR2 SVGAGI. Here the CDR3 DNA reads TGTGCCAGCATGGGGGGGTGGGACAGTGGAACCTTC. Translating it yields CASMGGWDSGTF.

J is TRBJ1-1 and V is TRBV10-1; no definite D call. Trimming took 0 bases from V and 1 from J, leaving 9 bases between them. The CDR3 covers 15 residues. Germline loops: CDR1 WNHNN, CDR2 SYGVQD (reference sequence). The CDR3 loop is CASSESRIENTEAFF. The CDR3 region has the DNA TGCGCCAGCAGTGAGTCCAGAATCGAGAACACTGAAGCTTTCTTT.

The chain has TRBV28 and TRBJ1-6, with a tentative D call TRBD1 (5 bases). The CDR3 length is 14 residues. Trimming removed 7 bases from V and 10 bases from J, with 17 bases in between. Germline V gene data show CDR1 as MDHEN and CDR2 as SYDVKM. The CDR3, as DNA: TGTGCCAGCACCCTTGCCAGGGTGGGCTCACCCCTCCACTTT. This encodes CASTLARVGSPLHF.

This chain uses TRBV14 with TRBJ1-1, with 8 bases aligning to TRBD1. Germline V gene lookup returns CDR1 SGHDN and CDR2 FVKESK. CDR3 size: 15 residues. The J segment lost 2 bases and the V segment lost 6 bases, leaving 8 bases of the junction unmatched. The CDR3 is CASSSRQGINTEAFF. The CDR3 DNA is TGTGCCAGCAGTTCGAGACAGGGGATAAACACTGAAGCTTTCTTT. The complete variable domain, with remaining parts taken from reference TRBV14 and TRBJ1-1, reads EAGVTQFPSHSVIEKGQTVTLRCDPISGHDNLYWYRRVMGKEIKFLLHFVKESKQDESGMPNNRFLAERTGGTYSTLKVQPAELEDSGVYFCASSSRQGINTEAFFGQGTRLTVV.

This clone was found a few times. The V and J genes are TRBV19 and TRBJ1-1; 7 nucleotides agree with TRBD1. This CDR3 is 16 amino acids long. From germline, CDR1 is LNHDA and CDR2 SQIVND (reference sequence). V lost 2 bases, J lost 1 base, and 7 bases stayed unmatched. CDR3 region: CASSILSGQRNTEAFF. The CDR3 DNA follows: TGTGCCAGTAGTATACTCTCGGGACAGCGGAACACTGAAGCTTTCTTT. The full variable domain, completed using reference TRBV19 and TRBJ1-1, is DGGITQSPKYLFRKEGQNVTLSCEQNLNHDAMYWYRQDPGQGLRLIYYSQIVNDFQKGDIAEGYSVSREKKESFPLTVTSAQKNPTAFYLCASSILSGQRNTEAFFGQGTRLTVV.

The chain is built from TRBV11-2 and TRBJ2-5; D possibly corresponds to TRBD2 (6 bases). V lost 0 bases to trimming and J lost 5 bases, with 13 bases between them. CDR3 length equals 15 residues. The germline V gene encodes CDR1 SGHAT and CDR2 FQNNGV. The CDR3 reads CASSLDPGAGETQYF. The CDR3 bases are TGTGCCAGCAGCTTAGACCCGGGAGCCGGGGAGACCCAGTACTTC.

This chain joins TRBV30 and TRBJ2-7; 10 bases line up with TRBD2. Germline V lookup: CDR1 GTSNPN, CDR2 SVGIG (reference sequence). Trimming cost V 2 bases and J 2 bases; bases outside gene matches: 6. The CDR3 totals 15 residues. The CDR3, as DNA: TGTGCCTGGAGTACAGCGGGAGGGTTCACCTACGAGCAGTACTTC. It yields the protein CAWSTAGGFTYEQYF.

This rearrangement joins TRBV28 to TRBJ1-6; 9 bases map to TRBD1. Germline V gene sequence: CDR1 MDHEN, CDR2 SYDVKM. The ends lost 8 bases at V and 9 bases at J; junction bases unmatched: 8. The CDR3 loop spans 14 amino acids. The CDR3 loop reads CASSRDREVSPLHF. CDR3 bases: TGTGCCAGCTCCAGGGACAGGGAAGTTTCACCCCTCCACTTT.

This rearrangement joins TRBV5-6 to TRBJ1-2; 9 bases fit TRBD1. The V gene end was trimmed by 3 bases and the J gene end by 8 bases; junction bases not matched to a gene: 23. The germline CDR1 and CDR2 sequences are SGHDT and YYEEEE. The CDR3 runs 19 residues. CDR3 in amino acids: CASSSSARNWDRVGLGYTF. CDR3 sequence (DNA): TGTGCCAGCAGCTCCAGCGCCAGAAATTGGGACAGGGTAGGTCTCGGCTACACCTTC.